Below are 32 T cell receptor beta chains sequenced from a single sample in a study of shared clonotypes between healthy human individuals. TCRdb's table, derived via immunoSEQ multiplex PCR, lists solely in-frame clones and lacks some. Of some 2.1 million clones listed, roughly 95% are singletons. Sequencing was carried out using naive CD4+ T cells sorted from blood. Subset noted: CD45RA+ positively selected. These receptors were collected from a man younger than 35 in good health.

Comments on this clone: At the DNA level, this CDR3 is encoded by other sequences in the same sample as well. The rearrangement joins TRBV18 to TRBJ2-5, with D tentatively TRBD2 (5 bases). CDR1 and CDR2 (germline): KGHSH, LQKENI. Deletions cut 2 bases from V and 5 bases from J, with 6 bases between. The CDR3 sequence is 12 residues long. The CDR3 nucleotides read TGTGCCAGCTCACCAAGAGGGGAGACCCAGTACTTC. It is translated as CASSPRGETQYF. Variable domain in full (rest from reference TRBV18 and TRBJ2-5): NAGVMQNPRHLVRRRGQEARLRCSPMKGHSHVYWYRQLPEEGLKFMVYLQKENIIDESGMPKERFSAEFPKEGPSILRIQQVVRGDSAAYFCASSPRGETQYFGPGTRLLVL.

The V call is TRBV27, the J call TRBJ2-7; the match to TRBD2 covers 10 bases. Per germline, CDR1 MNHEY and CDR2 SMNVEV (reference sequence). With 4 bases clipped from V and 9 bases from J, the junction kept 15 bases outside the gene matches. This CDR3 has 16 amino acids. The CDR3 loop is CASSSPLAGKHTGQYF. CDR3 nucleotide sequence: TGTGCCAGCAGTTCACCACTAGCGGGGAAGCATACCGGGCAGTACTTC.

This clone has only a few counts. This sequence joins TRBV7-9 and TRBJ1-2; D not resolved. Germline-derived CDR1 and CDR2 are SEHNR and FQNEAQ (reference sequence). The V gene lost 5 bases and the J gene lost 2 bases, with 12 bases spanning the gap. CDR3 length: 14 residues. The CDR3 region has the DNA TGTGCCAGCAGCATCCTAGTGGCAAACTATGGCTACACCTTC. Encoded protein: CASSILVANYGYTF.

A remark on this clone: Other nucleotide sequences from this sample produce the same CDR3. The chain is built from TRBV5-1 and TRBJ2-7, with 9 bases identical to TRBD1. This CDR3 comprises 14 residues. Germline values: CDR1 SGHRS, CDR2 YFSETQ. V shed 4 bases and J 7 bases; nucleotides not matched to a gene: 9. The CDR3 loop is CASSPGTGRGEQYF. The CDR3 DNA reads TGCGCCAGCAGCCCCGGGACAGGGCGAGGAGAGCAGTACTTC. The full variable domain, rest sourced from reference TRBV5-1 and TRBJ2-7, is KAGVTQTPRYLIKTRGQQVTLSCSPISGHRSVSWYQQTPGQGLQFLFEYFSETQRNKGNFPGRFSGRQFSNSRSEMNVSTLELGDSALYLCASSPGTGRGEQYFGPGTRLTVT.

The V gene is TRBV11-2, the J gene TRBJ2-7; 9 bases agree with TRBD2. CDR3 length equals 15 residues. Germline lookup yields CDR1 SGHAT and CDR2 FQNNGV. V was pared by 0 bases and J by 6 bases, with 6 bases of the junction left unmatched. CDR3 nucleotides: TGTGCCAGCAGCTTAGATAGGACTAGCGTATCCGAGCAGTACTTC. Encoded protein: CASSLDRTSVSEQYF.

V and J are TRBV10-2 and TRBJ2-3; TRBD2 agrees at 10 bases. The CDR3 runs to 19 residues. Germline CDR1 reads WSHSY; CDR2 reads SAAADI. V was clipped by 4 bases and J by 4 bases; unmatched bases: 17. The CDR3 DNA is TGCGCCAGCAGTGCTTCTAGCGGGGGTGATAAAAAATCGGCAGATACGCAGTATTTT. It yields the protein CASSASSGGDKKSADTQYF.

The chain uses TRBV18 and TRBJ2-5; D might be TRBD1 (5 bases). Germline V gene lookup returns CDR1 KGHSH and CDR2 LQKENI. CDR3 length: 13 residues. V gave up 6 bases and J gave up 4 bases, with 12 bases separating them. CDR3 protein: CASSPVRVETQYF. The CDR3 nucleotides read TGTGCCAGCTCCCCGGTCAGGGTAGAGACCCAGTACTTC.

The chain links TRBV15 to TRBJ2-5; 10 bases match TRBD1. The CDR3 spans 16 residues. Trimming cost V 2 bases and J 5 bases; bases outside gene matches: 8. Germline CDR1 LNHNV, CDR2 YYDKDF (reference sequence). In DNA, the CDR3 is TGTGCCACCAGCAGATCCCGGGACAGGGGAACGGAGACCCAGTACTTC. The encoded protein is CATSRSRDRGTETQYF. Full variable domain (outside the CDR3, taken from reference TRBV15 and TRBJ2-5): DAMVIQNPRYQVTQFGKPVTLSCSQTLNHNVMYWYQQKSSQAPKLLFHYYDKDFNNEADTPDNFQSRRPNTSFCFLDIRSPGLGDTAMYLCATSRSRDRGTETQYFGPGTRLLVL.

The gene calls are TRBV6-6 and TRBJ1-1; TRBD1 matches at 8 bases. V gave up 6 bases and J gave up 4 bases; unmatched junction bases: 1. CDR3 length equals 12 residues. Germline CDR1 and CDR2: MNHNY and SVGAGI (reference sequence). CDR3 nucleotides: TGTGCCAGCAGACAGGGGGGCACTGAAGCTTTCTTT. Translated, it gives CASRQGGTEAFF.

V usage is TRBV5-5 and J usage is TRBJ2-7, with TRBD2 identical over 8 bases. Looked up from germline, CDR1 is SGHKS and CDR2 is YYEKEE (reference sequence). This CDR3 is built from 15 residues. After removal of 0 bases from V and 3 bases from J, the junction contained 5 bases not matched to a gene. DNA for the CDR3: TGTGCCAGCAGCTTGGTCGTTAGCGGGATCTACGAGCAGTACTTC. Encoded protein: CASSLVVSGIYEQYF. Full variable domain (remainder filled in from reference TRBV5-5 and TRBJ2-7): DAGVTQSPTHLIKTRGQQVTLRCSPISGHKSVSWYQQVLGQGPQFIFQYYEKEERGRGNFPDRFSARQFPNYSSELNVNALLLGDSALYLCASSLVVSGIYEQYFGPGTRLTVT.

The V and J genes are TRBV9 and TRBJ2-3; 9 nucleotides match TRBD1. Germline V gene sequence: CDR1 SGDLS, CDR2 YYNGEE. The trim removed 4 bases at V and 4 bases at J, leaving 10 bases unmatched. The CDR3 covers 16 residues. CDR3 DNA: TGTGCCAGCAGCTACGGACAGGGGATGAGTTCAGATACGCAGTATTTT. This sequence encodes CASSYGQGMSSDTQYF.

A remark on this clone: Additional DNA sequences in this sample encode the identical CDR3. V gene TRBV7-2 combines with J gene TRBJ2-5; D might be TRBD2 (6 bases). Trimming took off 5 bases at V and 3 bases at J, with 10 bases between the two ends. CDR1 is SGHTA, CDR2 FQGNSA, per germline. The CDR3 has 13 residues. The CDR3 sequence: CASSRGTEETQYF. DNA for the CDR3: TGTGCCAGCAGCCGCGGGACTGAAGAGACCCAGTACTTC.

The chain is built from TRBV2 and TRBJ1-4; D gene uncertain. Germline CDR1 and CDR2: SNHLY and FYNNEI. The V end lost 4 bases, the J end lost 3 bases, and 12 bases lay between the germline ends. The length of the CDR3 is 15 residues. The CDR3 bases are TGTGCCAGCAGTGCCCCCCGGGTTGCTAATGAAAAACTGTTTTTT. Translation: CASSAPRVANEKLFF.

The V and J genes are TRBV7-9 and TRBJ2-7; D is unresolved. Germline CDR1 and CDR2: SEHNR and FQNEAQ (reference sequence). CDR3 size: 13 residues. With 0 bases removed from V and 6 bases from J, the gap between germline ends came to 9 bases. CDR3 protein: CASSLALDSEQYF. The CDR3 DNA is TGTGCCAGCAGCTTAGCGCTTGATAGCGAGCAGTACTTC.

This clone was recorded once. CDR3 bases: TGTGCCTGGAGTGGACCGGGACAGGGGATAGGTCAGCCCCAGCATTTT. Protein product: CAWSGPGQGIGQPQHF. The chain employs TRBV30 and TRBJ1-5, with 10 bases that match TRBD1. In germline, CDR1 is GTSNPN, CDR2 SVGIG (reference sequence). V was clipped by 1 base and J by 6 bases; unmatched bases: 9. The length of the CDR3 is 16 residues.

This clone was counted once. The rearrangement links TRBV19 to TRBJ2-4, with a tentative D call TRBD1 (6 bases). Germline CDR1 reads LNHDA; CDR2 reads SQIVND (reference sequence). With 3 bases removed from V and 1 base from J, the gap between germline ends came to 16 bases. This CDR3 is 17 amino acids long. CDR3 nucleotide sequence: TGTGCCAGTAGTATGGACCTCAGGGGCTCCGCCAAAAACATTCAGTACTTC. It codes for CASSMDLRGSAKNIQYF.

The chain joins TRBV5-4 to TRBJ2-1; 10 bases map to TRBD1. Unmatched junction bases numbered 8, after V lost 4 bases and J lost 7 bases. This CDR3 has 15 residues. CDR1 and CDR2 from the germline V gene are SGHNT and YYREEE (reference sequence). The CDR3 coding sequence is TGTGCCAGCAGCAAGGGACAGGGGTTGGAAAATGAGCAGTTCTTC. Translated, it gives CASSKGQGLENEQFF.

This chain connects TRBV7-8 to TRBJ2-7; D gene ambiguous. There are 15 residues in the CDR3. The V end lost 0 bases, the J end lost 0 bases, and 9 bases lay between the germline ends. Germline V CDR1 and CDR2: SGHVS, FQNEAQ. CDR3 nucleotide sequence: TGTGCCAGCAGCTTAGCGATAGGGTCCTCCTACGAGCAGTACTTC. Encoded protein: CASSLAIGSSYEQYF.

The rearrangement joins TRBV29-1 to TRBJ1-3, with 7 bases aligning to TRBD1. The junction had 6 bases not matched to a gene; V was cut back by 7 bases and J by 3 bases. The CDR3 sequence is 13 residues long. Germline values: CDR1 SQVTM, CDR2 ANQGSEA. The CDR3 DNA reads TGCAGCGCAGACAGGGAGGGTGGAAACACCATATATTTT. Its protein is CSADREGGNTIYF.

Remarks on this clone: Other nucleotide sequences in the sample specify the same CDR3. J is TRBJ2-3 and V is TRBV29-1; D may be TRBD1 (6 bases). Trimming shortened V by 4 bases and J by 3 bases, and 8 bases separated the two germline ends. The CDR3 runs 12 residues. The germline V gene has CDR1 SQVTM and CDR2 ANQGSEA. In DNA form, the CDR3 reads TGCAGCGTTGTACAGGGAACAGATACGCAGTATTTT. It specifies CSVVQGTDTQYF.

This clone has only one observation. The V gene is TRBV6-8, the J gene TRBJ2-7; D is unclear. V was pared by 0 bases and J by 2 bases, with 11 bases between. This CDR3 comprises 15 residues. Germline V gene data show CDR1 as MNHGY and CDR2 as SAAAGT. This chain's CDR3 is CASSYSIKKPYEQYF. DNA of the CDR3: TGTGCCAGCAGTTACTCGATTAAAAAACCCTACGAGCAGTACTTC.

The V call is TRBV5-6, the J call TRBJ1-1; D is undetermined. The CDR3 has 15 amino acids. Germline V CDR1 and CDR2: SGHDT, YYEEEE. V dropped 2 bases and J dropped 0 bases, with 11 bases sitting between them. The CDR3 nucleotides read TGTGCCAGCAGCTTTTTTCAGGAGATGAACACTGAAGCTTTCTTT. Its protein is CASSFFQEMNTEAFF.

V usage is TRBV6-1 and J usage is TRBJ1-1; D uncertain. From germline, CDR1 is MNHNS and CDR2 SASEGT. The CDR3 extends over 14 amino acids. V lost 6 bases to trimming and J lost 1 base, with 12 bases between them. CDR3 in amino acids: CASSKIQTNTEAFF. CDR3 bases: TGTGCCAGCAGCAAGATACAGACGAACACTGAAGCTTTCTTT.

As concerns this clone: At the DNA level, this CDR3 is encoded by other sequences in the same sample as well. J is TRBJ1-5 and V is TRBV28; tentatively, D is TRBD1 (6 bases). The germline gives CDR1 MDHEN, CDR2 SYDVKM. Trimming shortened V by 4 bases and J by 0 bases, and 10 bases separated the two germline ends. CDR3 size: 15 residues. The CDR3 reads CASSSDRYSNQPQHF. The CDR3 DNA follows: TGTGCCAGCAGTTCCGACAGGTATAGCAATCAGCCCCAGCATTTT. Full variable domain (rest looked up from reference TRBV28 and TRBJ1-5): DVKVTQSSRYLVKRTGEKVFLECVQDMDHENMFWYRQDPGLGLRLIYFSYDVKMKEKGDIPEGYSVSREKKERFSLILESASTNQTSMYLCASSSDRYSNQPQHFGDGTRLSIL.

The chain links TRBV10-3 to TRBJ1-1; the D is unclear. CDR3 length: 15 residues. The germline V and J ends were trimmed by 5 bases and 0 bases, with 13 bases remaining between them. Germline V gene lookup returns CDR1 ENHRY and CDR2 SYGVKD. The CDR3: CAISHKPTLNTEAFF. CDR3 in DNA: TGTGCCATCAGTCACAAACCTACCTTGAACACTGAAGCTTTCTTT.

This chain uses TRBV5-6 with TRBJ2-2; D is unclear. This CDR3 region has 13 residues. Per germline, CDR1 SGHDT and CDR2 YYEEEE. Between the trimmed V and J ends, which lost 3 bases and 4 bases, there was a span of 7 bases. CDR3 in amino acids: CASSSTPTGELFF. In nucleotides, the CDR3 is TGTGCCAGCAGCTCTACCCCCACCGGGGAGCTGTTTTTT.

As concerns this clone: The identical CDR3 is also encoded by other nucleotide sequences in the sample. The chain links TRBV9 to TRBJ1-6, with no clear D. V lost 0 bases and J lost 8, with 12 bases in between. This CDR3 has 15 amino acids. Germline V lookup: CDR1 SGDLS, CDR2 YYNGEE. CDR3: CASSVGGQADSPLHF. The CDR3 DNA sequence: TGTGCCAGCAGCGTAGGGGGTCAGGCGGATTCACCCCTCCACTTT.

This chain links TRBV27 with TRBJ1-3; TRBD1 agrees at 8 bases. Germline CDR1 is MNHEY and CDR2 is SMNVEV (reference sequence). V gave up 4 bases and J gave up 4 bases; unmatched junction bases: 6. This CDR3 region has 15 residues. This chain's CDR3 is CASSSTGVMGNTIYF. Written as DNA, the CDR3 is TGTGCCAGCAGTTCGACAGGGGTTATGGGAAACACCATATATTTT.

The chain has TRBV5-8 and TRBJ2-7, with D maybe TRBD2 (6 bases). CDR3 size: 13 residues. V was trimmed by 0 bases and J by 5 bases, leaving 9 bases between them. Germline CDR1 SGHTS, CDR2 YDEGEE. CDR3 in DNA: TGTGCCAGCAGCTTGGTACGGAGGGACGAGCAGTACTTC. It yields the protein CASSLVRRDEQYF.

The chain is built from TRBV4-1 and TRBJ1-2, with 9 bases that match TRBD1. Germline V lookup: CDR1 MGHRA, CDR2 YSYEKL. The CDR3 has 13 residues. Unmatched junction bases numbered 7, after V lost 6 bases and J lost 8 bases. CDR3: CASRRQGVGGYTF. The CDR3 DNA reads TGCGCCAGCAGGCGACAGGGGGTGGGCGGCTACACCTTC.

The chain uses TRBV6-6 and TRBJ2-5, with D possibly TRBD2 on 6 matching bases. Trimming removed 0 bases from V and 5 bases from J, with 10 bases in between. Germline-derived CDR1 and CDR2 are MNHNY and SVGAGI (reference sequence). The CDR3 is 14 amino acids. CDR3 amino acids: CASSYSRAGETQYF. For the CDR3, the DNA is TGTGCCAGCAGTTACTCACGGGCGGGGGAGACCCAGTACTTC.

A word on this clone: This sample includes further DNA sequences coding for the same CDR3. The chain is built from TRBV18 and TRBJ2-1; D is ambiguous. Germline-derived CDR1 and CDR2 are KGHSH and LQKENI. Trimming removed 2 bases at V and 0 bases at J, with 8 bases between. The CDR3 has 15 residues. The CDR3 DNA sequence: TGTGCCAGCTCACCAGGCGGAAGCTCCTACAATGAGCAGTTCTTC. Protein sequence: CASSPGGSSYNEQFF.